This T cell receptor beta chain was captured by sequencing in a study of blood T cell repertoires in COVID-19. Study in general: Spain, Italy and the United States supplied samples that represented acute and convalescent COVID-19.

This clone was detected a few times. With 3 bases removed from V and 0 bases from J, the gap between germline ends came to 14 bases. This CDR3 is built from 15 residues. Germline CDR1 reads SQVTM; CDR2 reads ANQGSEA. TCRdb's table, derived via immunoSEQ multiplex PCR, lists solely in-frame clones and lacks some. The sample yields 70,000 to 95,000 clones, roughly 90% seen once. This clonotype was obtained from a man aged 45-65 years with COVID-19, enrolled during active disease. The V gene is TRBV29-1, the J gene TRBJ1-1, with a tentative D call TRBD1 (6 bases). The specimen was peripheral blood. CDR3 DNA: TGCAGCGTTGACAATAGACAGGTAATGAACACTGAAGCTTTCTTT. Amino acid sequence: CSVDNRQVMNTEAFF.